What follows is one T cell receptor beta chain and its context. Its target is not known. This record belongs to a study of cytomegalovirus exposure and HLA in healthy donors. Findings and limits, study-wide: Immune exposure information comprised only CMV serostatus. Cytomegalovirus-associated status was assigned to roughly 160 TCR beta chains. Reported performance of the classifier showed diagnosis of cytomegalovirus status with high specificity and sensitivity.

Germline assignment: CDR1 SNHLY and CDR2 FYNNEI. Trimming removed 6 bases from V and 2 bases from J, with 10 bases in between. The CDR3 contains 13 residues. PCR used 60 Vbeta primers and 13 Jbeta primers. The data were produced by immunoSEQ multiplex PCR, yet TCRdb's version contains in-frame clones alone and is incomplete. Here the sample table reports approximately 77,000 clones. Sequenced input: PBMCs. This TCR came from a young man in good health and CMV-seronegative. The V call is TRBV2, the J call TRBJ1-2; a weak D match, TRBD1 (6 bases). CDR3 protein: CASRPGTNYGYTF. The CDR3 DNA sequence: TGTGCCAGCAGGCCCGGGACAAACTATGGCTACACCTTC.